The 24 T cell receptor beta chains below come from one sample, sequenced in a study of T-cell memory formation after mild COVID-19. TCRdb processed the 5' RACE reads anew with MiXCR; each CDR3 protein has one entry. This table has 400,000 or so distinct CDR3 sequences, approximately 20% appearing once. The sample comprised PBMCs or a T cell subset sorted from them (not recorded which). The source of these receptors is an adult woman who had mild COVID-19 (a few samples of this study predate the infection). Cell type and time point are not known.

There are many counts of this clonotype. This rearrangement joins TRBV7-8 to TRBJ1-1; the D is unclear. V dropped 5 bases and J dropped 1 base, with 11 bases sitting between them. Germline CDR1 and CDR2: SGHVS and FQNEAQ. This CDR3 comprises 14 residues. The CDR3 DNA reads as TGTGCCAGCAGCCCCCGCGAAGGGAACACTGAAGCTTTCTTT. Its protein is CASSPREGNTEAFF.

The chain recombines TRBV3-1 with TRBJ2-5; no firm D call. V was shortened by 2 bases and J by 0 bases, with 13 bases between the two germline ends. The CDR3 runs 16 residues. Per germline, CDR1 LGHDT and CDR2 YNNKEL (reference sequence). The CDR3: CASSQPGVGYQETQYF. DNA of the CDR3: TGTGCCAGCAGCCAACCAGGCGTGGGGTACCAAGAGACCCAGTACTTC.

V usage is TRBV5-1 and J usage is TRBJ2-1, with no clear D. Trimming removed 5 bases from V and 8 bases from J, with 14 bases in between. The V gene's germline CDR1 is SGHRS and CDR2 YFSETQ. The CDR3 length is 13 residues. CDR3 nucleotides: TGCGCCAGCAGTTTACAAGTCCTGGATGAGCAGTTCTTC. Translated: CASSLQVLDEQFF.

This clonotype was detected only a few times. V usage is TRBV7-2 and J usage is TRBJ2-5; 10 bases align to TRBD2. Losses at the gene ends were 6 bases for V and 4 bases for J; bases not matched to a gene: 8. Germline-derived CDR1 and CDR2 are SGHTA and FQGNSA. The CDR3 runs 15 residues. In nucleotides, the CDR3 is TGTGCCAGCAGGGGAGCGGGGGGGACGAGAGAGACCCAGTACTTC. Protein sequence: CASRGAGGTRETQYF.

The chain joins TRBV5-5 to TRBJ2-2, with TRBD2 identical over 8 bases. The CDR3 has 14 residues. After removal of 3 bases from V and 6 bases from J, the junction contained 4 bases not matched to a gene. Germline values: CDR1 SGHKS, CDR2 YYEKEE (reference sequence). This chain's CDR3 is CASSWGLVPGELFF. The DNA of the CDR3 is TGTGCCAGCAGCTGGGGACTAGTTCCCGGGGAGCTGTTTTTT.

This clonotype was recorded a few times. The chain recombines TRBV7-8 with TRBJ2-1; D gene unclear. Trimming removed 1 base from V and 4 bases from J, with 11 bases in between. The CDR3 runs 15 residues. CDR1 and CDR2 from the germline V gene are SGHVS and FQNEAQ. CDR3 sequence reads: CASSLVRLTYNEQFF. DNA for the CDR3: TGTGCCAGCAGCTTAGTAAGACTTACTTACAATGAGCAGTTCTTC.

This clonotype appeared many times. This chain connects TRBV11-3 to TRBJ2-2; possible D gene TRBD1, 6 bases. Germline-derived CDR1 and CDR2 are SGHNT and YENEEA. This CDR3 has 15 amino acids. V was shortened by 1 base and J by 1 base, with 7 bases between the two germline ends. CDR3 region: CASSLGGQNTGELFF. The DNA for the CDR3 is TGTGCCAGCAGCTTAGGGGGACAGAACACCGGGGAGCTGTTTTTT.

The J gene is TRBJ2-5, the V gene TRBV20-1; D tentatively reads TRBD1 or TRBD2 (6 bases each). V gave up 6 bases and J gave up 5 bases, with 16 bases separating them. The CDR3 totals 13 residues. CDR1 and CDR2 (germline): DFQATT, SNEGSKA (reference sequence). This chain's CDR3 is CSATLRGLETQYF. The CDR3 coding sequence is TGCAGTGCCACGTTACGGGGGCTGGAGACCCAGTACTTC.

The V and J genes are TRBV2 and TRBJ2-1; 7 nucleotides align to TRBD1. This CDR3 spans 15 amino acids. Unmatched junction bases numbered 5, after V lost 6 bases and J lost 0 bases. Germline V lookup: CDR1 SNHLY, CDR2 FYNNEI. This chain's CDR3 is CASRLGQSSYNEQFF. DNA for the CDR3: TGTGCCAGCAGGCTGGGACAGAGCTCCTACAATGAGCAGTTCTTC.

V gene TRBV12-3 or TRBV12-4 combines with J gene TRBJ2-1; D uncertain. V dropped 2 bases and J dropped 8 bases, with 4 bases sitting between them. This CDR3 has 11 amino acids. CDR3 coding DNA: TGTGCCAGCAGTTTAAGCCATGAGCAGTTCTTC. As protein: CASSLSHEQFF.

This sequence joins TRBV29-1 and TRBJ2-3; possibly TRBD1 or TRBD2 for D (5 bases each). Germline CDR1 and CDR2: SQVTM and ANQGSEA. This CDR3 is built from 14 residues. V was trimmed by 5 bases and J by 6 bases, leaving 18 bases between them. CDR3 bases: TGCAGCGTTTCCGGGACGCCGGACGGCGATACGCAGTATTTT. Its protein product is CSVSGTPDGDTQYF.

This clonotype turned up a few times. The CDR3 here is CASSQVLAHQWETQYF. The DNA of the CDR3 is TGTGCCAGCAGCCAAGTACTAGCGCACCAATGGGAGACCCAGTACTTC. The chain employs TRBV14 and TRBJ2-5; 7 nucleotides line up with TRBD2. CDR3 length: 16 residues. V lost 1 base and J lost 5; bases outside the gene matches: 10. CDR1 SGHDN and CDR2 FVKESK come from the germline V gene.

This clonotype was counted a few times. The rearrangement links TRBV5-1 to TRBJ2-3; D not certain. Trimming removed 2 bases from V and 2 bases from J, with 9 bases in between. The CDR3 covers 14 residues. Germline CDR1 is SGHRS and CDR2 is YFSETQ. CDR3 DNA sequence: TGCGCCAGCAGCTTTGGCCCCGCCACAGATACGCAGTATTTT. This sequence encodes CASSFGPATDTQYF.

This clonotype was seen a few times. The chain links TRBV6-2 or TRBV6-3 to TRBJ2-3; 7 bases are a match to TRBD1. Germline lookup yields CDR1 MNHEY and CDR2 SVGEGT. The trim removed 6 bases at V and 3 bases at J, leaving 9 bases unmatched. CDR3 length: 15 amino acids. CDR3 residues: CASSRGQLRTDTQYF. CDR3 in DNA: TGTGCCAGCAGCCGGGGACAGCTAAGAACAGATACGCAGTATTTT.

The genes are TRBV29-1 and TRBJ1-1; 9 bases map to TRBD1. V shed 7 bases, J shed 3 bases, and the junction held 3 bases outside the gene matches. CDR3 length: 12 amino acids. The germline V gene encodes CDR1 SQVTM and CDR2 ANQGSEA. The DNA of the CDR3 is TGCAGCGGAGGACAGGGGTACACTGAAGCTTTCTTT. As protein: CSGGQGYTEAFF.

In this sample, this clonotype turned up a few times. A read error may account for a junction end that differs from germline. This chain connects TRBV7-7 to TRBJ2-1, with a tentative D call TRBD2 (6 bases). Germline V gene sequence: CDR1 SSHAT, CDR2 FNYEAQ (reference sequence). CDR3 length equals 14 residues. CDR3: CASSQGRGGTEQFF. Written as DNA, the CDR3 is TGTGCTAGCAGCCAAGGACGTGGGGGGACTGAGCAGTTCTTC.

This clonotype was seen only a few times. The V call is TRBV12-3 or TRBV12-4, the J call TRBJ2-1; 14 bases align to TRBD2. V gave up 6 bases and J gave up 6 bases; unmatched junction bases: 4. The CDR3 sequence is 15 residues long. The CDR3 loop reads CASRKTSGGVNEQFF. The CDR3 DNA reads as TGTGCCAGCAGAAAGACTAGCGGGGGGGTCAATGAGCAGTTCTTC.

V and J are TRBV6-2 or TRBV6-3 and TRBJ2-1, with D perhaps matching TRBD2 (6 bases). Germline V gene data show CDR1 as MNHEY and CDR2 as SVGEGT. This CDR3 comprises 12 residues. The chain's CDR3 is CGSGRIYNEQFF. CDR3 nucleotides: TGTGGTAGCGGTAGAATATACAATGAGCAGTTCTTC.

The chain joins TRBV7-9 to TRBJ2-7; 7 bases align to TRBD1. This CDR3 is 14 amino acids long. Trimming removed 6 bases from V and 2 bases from J; junction bases left unmatched: 7. Germline V gene lookup returns CDR1 SEHNR and CDR2 FQNEAQ (reference sequence). CDR3 in amino acids: CASRARDRAYEQYF. The CDR3 nucleotides are TGTGCCAGCAGGGCCCGGGACAGAGCCTACGAGCAGTACTTC.

This clonotype was picked up a small number of times. V usage is TRBV24-1 and J usage is TRBJ2-7; TRBD2 aligns across 16 bases. The germline gives CDR1 KGHDR, CDR2 SFDVKD. This CDR3 spans 15 amino acids. V gave up 7 bases and J gave up 7 bases; unmatched junction bases: 6. CDR3 coding DNA: TGTGCCACCAGCGGGACTAGCGGGAGGGCCGAGGAGCAGTACTTC. As protein: CATSGTSGRAEEQYF.

The J gene is TRBJ1-1, the V gene TRBV6-6, with D maybe TRBD1 (5 bases). There are 17 residues in the CDR3. Looked up from germline, CDR1 is MNHNY and CDR2 is SVGAGI (reference sequence). Deletions cut 6 bases from V and 4 bases from J, with 24 bases between. This CDR3 is CASSQALDMVFSTEAFF. The CDR3 DNA follows: TGTGCCAGCAGCCAAGCTCTGGACATGGTTTTTAGCACTGAAGCTTTCTTT.

The chain employs TRBV7-9 and TRBJ1-2; 7 bases are shared with TRBD1. Trimming removed 2 bases from V and 6 bases from J; junction bases left unmatched: 6. The CDR3 runs 14 residues. In germline, CDR1 is SEHNR, CDR2 FQNEAQ (reference sequence). DNA of the CDR3: TGTGCCAGCAGCTTACCCTCCGGGACAGATGGCTACACCTTC. This encodes CASSLPSGTDGYTF.

This clonotype turned up a few times. The chain carries TRBV29-1 and TRBJ1-1; a possible D gene is TRBD1 (6 bases). The CDR3 contains 13 residues. Germline CDR1 SQVTM, CDR2 ANQGSEA. The V and J ends lost 1 base and 7 bases respectively, with 13 bases between them. The CDR3 spells CSVEGGHLYEAFF. The DNA for the CDR3 is TGCAGCGTTGAAGGGGGACACCTATATGAAGCTTTCTTT.

In its sample, this clonotype was seen a few times. J is TRBJ1-2 and V is TRBV12-3 or TRBV12-4; D not certain. The CDR3 loop spans 13 amino acids. The V end lost 3 bases, the J end lost 1 base, and 6 bases lay between the germline ends. The CDR3 spells CASSLGNNYGYTF. Written as DNA, the CDR3 is TGTGCCAGCAGTTTGGGCAATAACTATGGCTACACCTTC.